Below, 30 T cell receptor beta chains from the same sample are listed, as sequenced in a study of cytomegalovirus exposure and HLA in healthy donors. 13 Jbeta primers and 60 Vbeta primers were used for the PCR. Produced via immunoSEQ multiplex PCR; TCRdb's table is partial and in-frame only. The sample gives around 80,000 clones, roughly 85% of which show up once; 4.5% to 7% is in the top ten. The sequencing sample was made of PBMCs. The receptors here all came from a female donor in good health and CMV-seronegative.

The rearrangement joins TRBV30 to TRBJ1-1, with 7 bases identical to TRBD1. Germline V gene sequence: CDR1 GTSNPN, CDR2 SVGIG (reference sequence). V was pared by 3 bases and J by 4 bases, with 8 bases of the junction left unmatched. This CDR3 has 14 amino acids. CDR3 amino acids: CAWSGETGFTEAFF. CDR3 DNA sequence: TGTGCCTGGAGCGGCGAGACAGGGTTCACTGAAGCTTTCTTT.

V is TRBV27 and J is TRBJ1-5, with TRBD1 identical over 9 bases. With V trimmed by 5 bases and J by 5 bases, 10 bases remained unmatched. This CDR3 has 16 amino acids. Germline loops: CDR1 MNHEY, CDR2 SMNVEV (reference sequence). The chain's CDR3 is CASSPDGTGPDQPQHF. CDR3 in DNA: TGTGCCAGCAGTCCCGACGGGACAGGGCCGGATCAGCCCCAGCATTTT.

The chain carries TRBV7-2 and TRBJ1-1; 7 bases agree with TRBD1. The CDR3 has 13 residues. The ends lost 4 bases at V and 3 bases at J; junction bases unmatched: 2. CDR1 is SGHTA and CDR2 is FQGNSA in the germline V gene. For the CDR3, the DNA is TGTGCCAGCAGCTCTCAGGGGGACACTGAAGCTTTCTTT. Amino acid sequence: CASSSQGDTEAFF.

This chain uses TRBV7-9 with TRBJ1-5; D not resolved. Germline-derived CDR1 and CDR2 are SEHNR and FQNEAQ (reference sequence). The CDR3 sequence is 14 residues long. Deletions cut 5 bases from V and 0 bases from J, with 8 bases between. CDR3 in DNA: TGTGCCAGCAGCGGAGGCTATAGCAATCAGCCCCAGCATTTT. Amino acid sequence: CASSGGYSNQPQHF.

The rearrangement links TRBV7-2 to TRBJ2-2, with a tentative D call TRBD1 (6 bases). The germline V gene has CDR1 SGHTA and CDR2 FQGNSA. Trimming shortened V by 7 bases and J by 1 base, and 10 bases separated the two germline ends. The CDR3 contains 14 residues. Here the CDR3 reads CASTQGQNTGELFF. The CDR3 DNA reads TGTGCCAGCACCCAGGGACAGAACACCGGGGAGCTGTTTTTT.

V is TRBV15 and J is TRBJ1-3; tentatively, D is TRBD1 (5 bases). The germline V gene encodes CDR1 LNHNV and CDR2 YYDKDF (reference sequence). The length of the CDR3 is 16 residues. Trimming took 1 base from V and 2 from J, leaving 12 bases between them. The DNA for the CDR3 is TGTGCCACCAGCAGAGGCGGGGGAGGCGCTGGAAACACCATATATTTT. Translating gives CATSRGGGGAGNTIYF.

A few counts support this clone. The chain combines TRBV6-1 with TRBJ2-7; D gene ambiguous. The CDR3 spans 12 residues. V dropped 1 base and J dropped 2 bases, with 3 bases sitting between them. The germline CDR1 and CDR2 sequences are MNHNS and SASEGT. The chain's CDR3 is CASSEVAYEQYF. CDR3 DNA: TGTGCCAGCAGTGAAGTCGCCTACGAGCAGTACTTC.

The rearrangement joins TRBV6-5 to TRBJ2-7; D is possibly TRBD2 (5 bases). The germline V gene encodes CDR1 MNHEY and CDR2 SVGAGI. Trimming pared 0 bases from V and 5 bases from J, leaving 17 bases between. The CDR3 totals 16 residues. The CDR3 here is CASSYSTLGSRHEQYF. The DNA for the CDR3 is TGTGCCAGCAGTTACTCGACCCTGGGGAGTCGTCACGAGCAGTACTTC.

This clone has a handful of counts. The chain couples TRBV28 to TRBJ1-1; D gene ambiguous. Looked up from germline, CDR1 is MDHEN and CDR2 is SYDVKM. Trimming took 3 bases from V and 10 from J, leaving 12 bases between them. The CDR3 extends over 12 amino acids. The CDR3: CASSLVHSGAFF. In DNA form, the CDR3 reads TGTGCCAGCAGTTTGGTACACTCGGGAGCTTTCTTT.

The chain employs TRBV4-3 and TRBJ1-2; TRBD1 matches 12 bases. From germline, CDR1 is LGHNA and CDR2 YSLEER. V trimming: 0 bases; J trimming: 8 bases; junction bases outside the gene matches: 7. The CDR3 extends over 16 amino acids. CDR3: CASSQDQGQGAGGYTF. The CDR3 nucleotides are TGCGCCAGCAGCCAAGATCAGGGACAGGGGGCCGGGGGCTACACCTTC.

The V and J genes are TRBV7-2 and TRBJ1-4; 8 nucleotides align to TRBD1. Trimming took 4 bases from V and 0 from J; bases not matched to a gene: 4. The CDR3 is 16 amino acids. Germline lookup yields CDR1 SGHTA and CDR2 FQGNSA. CDR3 bases: TGTGCCAGCAGCTCGACAGGGGTAGCAACTAATGAAAAACTGTTTTTT. Encoded protein: CASSSTGVATNEKLFF. The variable domain in full, with the rest retrieved from reference TRBV7-2 and TRBJ1-4, is GAGVSQSPSNKVTEKGKDVELRCDPISGHTALYWYRQSLGQGLEFLIYFQGNSAPDKSGLPSDRFSAERTGGSVSTLTIQRTQQEDSAVYLCASSSTGVATNEKLFFGSGTQLSVL.

V usage is TRBV5-4 and J usage is TRBJ2-2; 8 bases agree with TRBD2. J lost 7 bases, V lost 4 bases, and 9 bases had no gene match. Germline CDR1 and CDR2: SGHNT and YYREEE (reference sequence). The CDR3 length is 15 residues. The CDR3 DNA reads TGTGCCAGCAGCCCCCAGCGGGAGAGGGACGGGGAGCTGTTTTTT. Translated: CASSPQRERDGELFF.

This clone was observed a single time. The chain has TRBV19 and TRBJ1-6, with TRBD1 matching 8 bases. The CDR3 runs to 13 residues. V shed 9 bases and J 10 bases; nucleotides not matched to a gene: 8. Germline loops: CDR1 LNHDA, CDR2 SQIVND (reference sequence). CDR3 protein: CASRTGGGSPLHF. The CDR3 DNA reads as TGTGCCAGCCGAACAGGGGGAGGGTCACCCCTCCACTTT.

The DNA of the CDR3 is TGTGCCAGCAGTCCGCAGCGGGATTCCCACGAGCAGTACTTC. It encodes CASSPQRDSHEQYF. The V call is TRBV28, the J call TRBJ2-7; 7 positions agree with TRBD2. The CDR3 spans 14 residues. V was clipped by 5 bases and J by 5 bases; unmatched bases: 9. From germline, CDR1 is MDHEN and CDR2 SYDVKM.

The chain uses TRBV4-2 and TRBJ1-2; TRBD1 might be the D (6 bases). Between the trimmed V and J ends, which lost 4 bases and 3 bases, there was a span of 12 bases. Germline CDR1 LGHNA, CDR2 YNFKEQ. The length of the CDR3 is 14 residues. The CDR3 DNA sequence: TGTGCCAGCAGCCGTCCTGCAGGGGACTATGGCTACACCTTC. Its protein is CASSRPAGDYGYTF.

The chain links TRBV9 to TRBJ2-1; D gene unclear. This CDR3 has 15 residues. Germline V gene sequence: CDR1 SGDLS, CDR2 YYNGEE. Trimming took 1 base from V and 0 from J, leaving 8 bases between them. Here the CDR3 reads CASSVTGGSYNEQFF. For the CDR3, the DNA is TGTGCCAGCAGCGTAACTGGCGGCTCCTACAATGAGCAGTTCTTC.

V is TRBV5-1 and J is TRBJ1-2, with D possibly matching TRBD1 (5 bases). The ends were cut back, 0 bases at V and 8 bases at J, with 11 bases in the middle. Germline assignment: CDR1 SGHRS and CDR2 YFSETQ. The CDR3 extends over 13 amino acids. In DNA form, the CDR3 reads TGCGCCAGCAGCTTGGAGGGGCAGGAAGGCTACACCTTC. Translated: CASSLEGQEGYTF.

This rearrangement joins TRBV4-2 to TRBJ2-5; 12 bases map to TRBD2. The CDR3 spans 16 residues. J lost 1 base, V lost 0 bases, and 0 bases had no gene match. Germline CDR1 reads LGHNA; CDR2 reads YNFKEQ. CDR3 in amino acids: CASSQELAGGQETQYF. CDR3 sequence (DNA): TGTGCCAGCAGCCAAGAACTAGCGGGGGGCCAAGAGACCCAGTACTTC.

The rearrangement uses TRBV2 and TRBJ1-1; a possible D gene is TRBD1 (6 bases). The germline V gene has CDR1 SNHLY and CDR2 FYNNEI. The CDR3 covers 16 residues. The germline V and J ends were trimmed by 2 bases and 1 base, with 14 bases remaining between them. The DNA for the CDR3 is TGTGCCAGCAGTGAAAGAAGACAGGACGGGAACACTGAAGCTTTCTTT. This encodes CASSERRQDGNTEAFF.

The genes are TRBV27 and TRBJ2-2; the D gene is possibly TRBD2 (7 bases). V was pared by 3 bases and J by 4 bases, with 12 bases between. CDR3 length: 15 residues. Germline lookup yields CDR1 MNHEY and CDR2 SMNVEV (reference sequence). The CDR3: CASSFIGGPTGELFF. In DNA form, the CDR3 reads TGTGCCAGCAGTTTCATCGGGGGGCCCACCGGGGAGCTGTTTTTT.

The V call is TRBV19, the J call TRBJ1-1; no reliable D call. Per the germline V gene, CDR1 is LNHDA and CDR2 is SQIVND (reference sequence). The CDR3 is 16 amino acids. V dropped 1 base and J dropped 1 base, with 13 bases sitting between them. CDR3: CASSIVVLRGNTEAFF. The CDR3 nucleotides read TGTGCCAGTAGTATAGTTGTACTACGGGGGAACACTGAAGCTTTCTTT.

V usage is TRBV9 and J usage is TRBJ1-1, with 8 bases fitting TRBD1. The CDR3 totals 13 residues. V lost 0 bases to trimming and J lost 5 bases; unmatched junction nucleotides: 0. CDR1 and CDR2 (germline): SGDLS, YYNGEE. The CDR3 spells CASSVDRGTEAFF. As DNA, the CDR3 is TGTGCCAGCAGCGTAGACAGGGGGACTGAAGCTTTCTTT.

This chain uses TRBV19 with TRBJ1-5; TRBD1 matches 7 bases. This CDR3 region has 17 residues. With 7 bases clipped from V and 2 bases from J, the junction kept 14 bases outside the gene matches. Germline V gene data show CDR1 as LNHDA and CDR2 as SQIVND (reference sequence). Here the CDR3 DNA reads TGTGCCAGTACCCGCGACAGGGACCATAGGGGCAATCAGCCCCAGCATTTT. Translation: CASTRDRDHRGNQPQHF. The variable domain in full, completed from reference TRBV19 and TRBJ1-5, reads DGGITQSPKYLFRKEGQNVTLSCEQNLNHDAMYWYRQDPGQGLRLIYYSQIVNDFQKGDIAEGYSVSREKKESFPLTVTSAQKNPTAFYLCASTRDRDHRGNQPQHFGDGTRLSIL.

The chain employs TRBV7-9 and TRBJ1-5; TRBD1 is a possible D gene (6 bases). CDR3 size: 15 residues. V lost 5 bases and J lost 4, with 15 bases in between. CDR1 is SEHNR, CDR2 FQNEAQ, per germline (reference sequence). The CDR3, as DNA: TGTGCCAGCAGCCTACAGGGTAGCGGGAATCAGCCCCAGCATTTT. It specifies CASSLQGSGNQPQHF.

V and J are TRBV28 and TRBJ2-7; 7 bases map to TRBD1. From germline, CDR1 is MDHEN and CDR2 SYDVKM. The CDR3 loop spans 16 amino acids. The V and J ends lost 2 bases and 1 base, in that order; junction bases with no gene match: 8. CDR3 sequence reads: CASSLGTAVGSYEQYF. The CDR3 DNA reads TGTGCCAGCAGTTTAGGGACAGCGGTAGGATCCTACGAGCAGTACTTC.

The chain carries TRBV7-2 and TRBJ1-2; unclear D gene. Trimming took off 1 base at V and 4 bases at J, with 4 bases between the two ends. The CDR3 sequence is 12 residues long. Per the germline V gene, CDR1 is SGHTA and CDR2 is FQGNSA. Here the CDR3 DNA reads TGTGCCAGCAGCTTAGGAGTCTATGGCTACACCTTC. It encodes CASSLGVYGYTF.

The V and J genes are TRBV30 and TRBJ2-3; maybe TRBD2 (6 bases). V was pared by 3 bases and J by 3 bases, with 10 bases between. This CDR3 is 13 amino acids long. Germline CDR1 and CDR2: GTSNPN and SVGIG (reference sequence). The CDR3 here is CAWRARGTDTQYF. As DNA, the CDR3 is TGTGCCTGGAGGGCGCGGGGAACAGATACGCAGTATTTT.

The rearrangement joins TRBV6-1 to TRBJ2-7; TRBD1 matches at 11 bases. Per germline, CDR1 MNHNS and CDR2 SASEGT. V dropped 6 bases and J dropped 7; count of bases not matched to a gene: 11. The CDR3 totals 15 residues. This CDR3 reads CASSGGTGGFGEQYF. Written as DNA, the CDR3 is TGTGCCAGCAGCGGAGGGACAGGGGGTTTTGGGGAGCAGTACTTC.

The V and J genes are TRBV28 and TRBJ1-1, with 8 bases that match TRBD1. This CDR3 has 14 amino acids. Germline V gene lookup returns CDR1 MDHEN and CDR2 SYDVKM. Unmatched junction bases numbered 4, after V lost 6 bases and J lost 1 base. This CDR3 reads CASRPTGGNTEAFF. As DNA, the CDR3 is TGTGCCAGCAGACCCACAGGGGGGAACACTGAAGCTTTCTTT.

This chain uses TRBV4-2 with TRBJ1-5; a weak D match, TRBD1 (5 bases). Germline V gene sequence: CDR1 LGHNA, CDR2 YNFKEQ. The CDR3 spans 17 residues. V lost 0 bases to trimming and J lost 5 bases, with 17 bases between them. This chain's CDR3 is CASSQDISGTGDQPQHF. The CDR3 DNA reads as TGTGCCAGCAGCCAAGATATTTCAGGGACGGGAGATCAGCCCCAGCATTTT.